Listed below are T cell receptor beta chains from one sample, sequenced in a study of CD8 T cells in Susac syndrome. TCRdb independently ran MiXCR on the immunoSEQ multiplex PCR reads; one entry per CDR3 protein. The table has more than 55,000 distinct CDR3 sequences, around 93% seen once. The sample consisted of CD8+ T cells from PBMCs. These receptors came from a human donor in good health. Each CDR3 is given with its conserved first and last residue. The order of the fields is J gene, D gene, clone size, V gene, CDR3 DNA, CDR3 protein. The D gene is left open where the match is weak. Only some rows state a clone size, as once, few, many or a class for expanded clones.

j_call: TRBJ2-7
d_call: NA
clone_size: once
v_call: TRBV28
cdr3_nt: TGTGCCAGCAGCCCCCGCGGCGCCGAGCAGTACTTC
cdr3_aa: CASSPRGAEQYF

j_call: TRBJ2-2
d_call: NA
clone_size: NA
v_call: TRBV7-3
cdr3_nt: TGTGCCAGCAGCTTAGAAGTCACCTCGGGGGAGCTGTTTTTT
cdr3_aa: CASSLEVTSGELFF

j_call: TRBJ2-7
d_call: NA
clone_size: NA
v_call: TRBV7-9
cdr3_nt: TGTGCCAGCAGCTTACCGGAATCTATCTACGAGCAGTACTTC
cdr3_aa: CASSLPESIYEQYF

j_call: TRBJ1-1
d_call: TRBD1
clone_size: NA
v_call: TRBV29-1
cdr3_nt: TGCAGCGTACCTAGGACAGGAGACTTGAACACTGAAGCTTTCTTT
cdr3_aa: CSVPRTGDLNTEAFF

j_call: TRBJ1-1
d_call: NA
clone_size: NA
v_call: TRBV29-1
cdr3_nt: TGCAGCGTTGATGAGAGGGCGAGGACTGAAGCTTTCTTT
cdr3_aa: CSVDERARTEAFF

j_call: TRBJ1-1
d_call: NA
clone_size: NA
v_call: TRBV13
cdr3_nt: TGTGCCAGCAGCTTAGATGAGGGGACTGAAGCTTTCTTT
cdr3_aa: CASSLDEGTEAFF

j_call: TRBJ2-2
d_call: TRBD1
clone_size: NA
v_call: TRBV7-9
cdr3_nt: TGTGCCAGCAGCTTAGGAGGACAGGGATCGAACACCGGGGAGCTGTTTTTT
cdr3_aa: CASSLGGQGSNTGELFF

j_call: TRBJ2-5
d_call: NA
clone_size: NA
v_call: TRBV28
cdr3_nt: TGTGCCAGCAGTTCCACAGGGGAGACCCAGTACTTC
cdr3_aa: CASSSTGETQYF

j_call: TRBJ2-3
d_call: TRBD2
clone_size: NA
v_call: TRBV20-1
cdr3_nt: TGCAGTGCTAGAGATATTCGGCTAGCGGGGGACCTCGGGGATACGCAGTATTTT
cdr3_aa: CSARDIRLAGDLGDTQYF

j_call: TRBJ2-7
d_call: TRBD2
clone_size: NA
v_call: TRBV7-8
cdr3_nt: TGTGCCAGCAGCTTTCCGGGGGGGACCTACGAGCAGTACTTC
cdr3_aa: CASSFPGGTYEQYF

j_call: TRBJ2-2
d_call: NA
clone_size: NA
v_call: TRBV5-4
cdr3_nt: TGTGCCAGCACTTCCGACTTAGCGCGGAACACCGGGGAGCTGTTTTTT
cdr3_aa: CASTSDLARNTGELFF

j_call: TRBJ1-2
d_call: NA
clone_size: NA
v_call: TRBV7-9
cdr3_nt: TGTGCCAGCAGCACCTCCTCCCGTGGCTACACCTTC
cdr3_aa: CASSTSSRGYTF

j_call: TRBJ1-2
d_call: NA
clone_size: NA
v_call: TRBV29-1
cdr3_nt: TGCAGCGTTGACAGTCTTCGGGATGGCTACACCTTC
cdr3_aa: CSVDSLRDGYTF

j_call: TRBJ1-5
d_call: NA
clone_size: NA
v_call: TRBV30
cdr3_nt: TGTGCCTGGAGTGTAGTCAAACTGAATCAGCCCCAGCATTTT
cdr3_aa: CAWSVVKLNQPQHF

j_call: TRBJ1-1
d_call: NA
clone_size: NA
v_call: TRBV4-3
cdr3_nt: TGCGCCAGCAGCCAAGGTTGGCCGTGGGGGGTGAACACTGAAGCTTTCTTT
cdr3_aa: CASSQGWPWGVNTEAFF

j_call: TRBJ1-4
d_call: NA
clone_size: few
v_call: TRBV6-1
cdr3_nt: TGTGCCAGCAGCTGGACAGCAGAGGCGGCTAATGAAAAACTGTTTTTT
cdr3_aa: CASSWTAEAANEKLFF

j_call: TRBJ2-2
d_call: NA
clone_size: NA
v_call: TRBV15
cdr3_nt: TGTGCCACCAGCGCAGACAGTATCCAGTTCGGGGAGCTGTTTTTT
cdr3_aa: CATSADSIQFGELFF

j_call: TRBJ2-2
d_call: NA
clone_size: NA
v_call: TRBV9
cdr3_nt: TGTGCCAGCAGCGTAGGCAGGGGCCACCTCACCGGGGAGCTGTTTTTT
cdr3_aa: CASSVGRGHLTGELFF

j_call: TRBJ2-3
d_call: NA
clone_size: NA
v_call: TRBV7-8
cdr3_nt: TGTGCCAGCAGCTTGTCGGCGGTTCTCACAGATACGCAGTATTTT
cdr3_aa: CASSLSAVLTDTQYF

j_call: TRBJ1-1
d_call: NA
clone_size: NA
v_call: TRBV5-1
cdr3_nt: TGCGCCAGCAGCCACACCGGGGGGCCGAGTGAAGCTTTCTTT
cdr3_aa: CASSHTGGPSEAFF

j_call: TRBJ1-4
d_call: NA
clone_size: NA
v_call: TRBV7-9
cdr3_nt: TGTGCCAGCAGCTTCGCGGGCGGGGAAGATAATGAAAAACTGTTTTTT
cdr3_aa: CASSFAGGEDNEKLFF

j_call: TRBJ1-2
d_call: TRBD1
clone_size: NA
v_call: TRBV7-2
cdr3_nt: TGTGCCAGCAGTCTCGACAGGGTCTATGGCTACACCTTC
cdr3_aa: CASSLDRVYGYTF

j_call: TRBJ1-2
d_call: NA
clone_size: NA
v_call: TRBV28
cdr3_nt: TGTGCCAGCAGCTGGGGGACTACAGGAGAAAACTATGGCTACACCTTC
cdr3_aa: CASSWGTTGENYGYTF

j_call: TRBJ2-2
d_call: TRBD1
clone_size: NA
v_call: TRBV7-2
cdr3_nt: TGTGCCAGCAGCTCGGGACAGGGGGCGTTCAACTCCGGGGAGCTGTTTTTT
cdr3_aa: CASSSGQGAFNSGELFF

j_call: TRBJ2-7
d_call: TRBD2
clone_size: NA
v_call: TRBV18
cdr3_nt: TGTGCCAGCTCACTCGACGGGGGGAATCCCTACGAGCAGTACTTC
cdr3_aa: CASSLDGGNPYEQYF

j_call: TRBJ1-4
d_call: NA
clone_size: NA
v_call: TRBV11-2
cdr3_nt: TGTGCCAGCAGCGACCCGGTGGGGGTGAGCGAAAAACTGTTTTTT
cdr3_aa: CASSDPVGVSEKLFF

j_call: TRBJ2-2
d_call: NA
clone_size: NA
v_call: TRBV19
cdr3_nt: TGTGCCAGTCTCCGGGCTGCGGGTTCGAACACCGGGGAGCTGTTTTTT
cdr3_aa: CASLRAAGSNTGELFF

j_call: TRBJ1-2
d_call: NA
clone_size: NA
v_call: TRBV4-1
cdr3_nt: TGCGCCAGCAGTATGACAGGTTCAGGCTATGGCTACACCTTC
cdr3_aa: CASSMTGSGYGYTF

j_call: TRBJ2-5
d_call: TRBD1
clone_size: NA
v_call: TRBV6-5
cdr3_nt: TGTGCCAGCAGCCCGGGACAGCTCCAAGAGACCCAGTACTTC
cdr3_aa: CASSPGQLQETQYF

j_call: TRBJ2-2
d_call: TRBD1
clone_size: NA
v_call: TRBV30
cdr3_nt: TGTGCCTGGAGTTCCCTGACGATGGGACAGAGCACCGGGGAGCTGTTTTTT
cdr3_aa: CAWSSLTMGQSTGELFF

j_call: TRBJ2-6
d_call: NA
clone_size: NA
v_call: TRBV7-9
cdr3_nt: TGTGCCAGCAGCTTAGTAGGCAGCCACTCTGGGGCCAACGTCCTGACTTTC
cdr3_aa: CASSLVGSHSGANVLTF

j_call: TRBJ1-5
d_call: TRBD1
clone_size: NA
v_call: TRBV29-1
cdr3_nt: TGCAGCGTTGGTTCCGGGACAGTCAATCAGCCCCAGCATTTT
cdr3_aa: CSVGSGTVNQPQHF

j_call: TRBJ2-7
d_call: NA
clone_size: NA
v_call: TRBV18
cdr3_nt: TGTGCCAGCTCACCAGAAAAGTGGCCCACCTACGAGCAGTACTTC
cdr3_aa: CASSPEKWPTYEQYF

j_call: TRBJ1-2
d_call: NA
clone_size: NA
v_call: TRBV4-3
cdr3_nt: TGCGCCAGCAGCCAAGCAAGGCGGGGGCCCTATGGCTACACCTTC
cdr3_aa: CASSQARRGPYGYTF

j_call: TRBJ2-2
d_call: NA
clone_size: NA
v_call: TRBV4-3
cdr3_nt: TGCGCCAGCAGCCAAGGGTCCGGGGGGAACACCGGGGAGCTGTTTTTT
cdr3_aa: CASSQGSGGNTGELFF

j_call: TRBJ2-6
d_call: NA
clone_size: NA
v_call: TRBV29-1
cdr3_nt: TGCAGCGTTGAAGGGGCACCGAGCTCTGGGGCCAACGTCCTGACTTTC
cdr3_aa: CSVEGAPSSGANVLTF

j_call: TRBJ2-5
d_call: NA
clone_size: NA
v_call: TRBV3-1
cdr3_nt: TGTGCCAGCAGCCAAACTCCAGGTTACCAAGAGACCCAGTACTTC
cdr3_aa: CASSQTPGYQETQYF

j_call: TRBJ2-7
d_call: TRBD1
clone_size: NA
v_call: TRBV29-1
cdr3_nt: TGCAGCGTAGAGAAAGCGACAGGGATCTACGAGCAGTACTTC
cdr3_aa: CSVEKATGIYEQYF

j_call: TRBJ1-5
d_call: TRBD1
clone_size: NA
v_call: TRBV6-6
cdr3_nt: TGTGCCAGCTTTTCGGGGGAACAGGGGGGGAAGCCCCAGCATTTT
cdr3_aa: CASFSGEQGGKPQHF

j_call: TRBJ2-3
d_call: NA
clone_size: NA
v_call: TRBV7-2
cdr3_nt: TGTGCCAGCAGCTTAGATGTGGCGGCAGATACGCAGTATTTT
cdr3_aa: CASSLDVAADTQYF

j_call: TRBJ1-1
d_call: NA
clone_size: NA
v_call: TRBV7-9
cdr3_nt: TGTGCCAGCACTCCCTTTATGTCCTCAACTTTCTTT
cdr3_aa: CASTPFMSSTFF

j_call: TRBJ2-3
d_call: NA
clone_size: NA
v_call: TRBV29-1
cdr3_nt: TGCAGCGCTAATAGGGGGATCACAGATACGCAGTATTTT
cdr3_aa: CSANRGITDTQYF

j_call: TRBJ2-2
d_call: NA
clone_size: once
v_call: TRBV4-3
cdr3_nt: TGCGCCAGCAGCCAAGACAGAGTGAACACCGGGGAGCTGTTTTTT
cdr3_aa: CASSQDRVNTGELFF

j_call: TRBJ1-1
d_call: NA
clone_size: NA
v_call: TRBV30
cdr3_nt: TGTGCCTGGACCCGGACAACTCGGGATGAAGCTTTCTTT
cdr3_aa: CAWTRTTRDEAFF

j_call: TRBJ2-5
d_call: NA
clone_size: NA
v_call: TRBV9
cdr3_nt: TGTGCCAGCAGCGTAGGGGAGGACGTATTGGAGACCCAGTACTTC
cdr3_aa: CASSVGEDVLETQYF

j_call: TRBJ1-5
d_call: NA
clone_size: NA
v_call: TRBV19
cdr3_nt: TGTGCCAGTACCAGATCCGGGACAAGCAATCAGCCCCAGCATTTT
cdr3_aa: CASTRSGTSNQPQHF

j_call: TRBJ2-3
d_call: NA
clone_size: NA
v_call: TRBV7-8
cdr3_nt: TGTGCCAGCAGCTTAGCGACTGGACGGAGACACACAGATACGCAGTATTTT
cdr3_aa: CASSLATGRRHTDTQYF

j_call: TRBJ2-2
d_call: NA
clone_size: NA
v_call: TRBV19
cdr3_nt: TGTGCCAGTAGTATTGAAAGGACAGAGCTTTCTTACGGGGAGCTGTTTTTT
cdr3_aa: CASSIERTELSYGELFF

j_call: TRBJ2-1
d_call: NA
clone_size: NA
v_call: TRBV9
cdr3_nt: TGTGCCAGCAGCGTCCTCTCCGAGGATGAGCAGTTCTTC
cdr3_aa: CASSVLSEDEQFF

j_call: TRBJ2-1
d_call: NA
clone_size: NA
v_call: TRBV29-1
cdr3_nt: TGCAGCGTTGAAGGGGAAGGGCAGGGCAATGAGCAGTTCTTC
cdr3_aa: CSVEGEGQGNEQFF

j_call: TRBJ2-3
d_call: TRBD1
clone_size: NA
v_call: TRBV4-1
cdr3_nt: TGCGCCAGCAGCCAAGATGGGACAGCCAGCACAGATACGCAGTATTTT
cdr3_aa: CASSQDGTASTDTQYF

j_call: TRBJ1-6
d_call: TRBD1
clone_size: NA
v_call: TRBV7-9
cdr3_nt: TGTGCCAGCAGCTTGTTGGGACAGGGTAATTCACCCCTCCACTTT
cdr3_aa: CASSLLGQGNSPLHF

j_call: TRBJ1-1
d_call: NA
clone_size: NA
v_call: TRBV5-1
cdr3_nt: TGCGCCAGCAGCTCCCGGAGTACTGAAGCTTTCTTT
cdr3_aa: CASSSRSTEAFF

j_call: TRBJ1-1
d_call: NA
clone_size: few
v_call: TRBV28
cdr3_nt: TGTGCCAGCAGTCCCTTAAACACTGAAGCTTTCTTT
cdr3_aa: CASSPLNTEAFF

j_call: TRBJ2-4
d_call: NA
clone_size: NA
v_call: TRBV7-9
cdr3_nt: TGTGCCAGCAGCTTAGTATTAGCCAAAAACATTCAGTACTTC
cdr3_aa: CASSLVLAKNIQYF

j_call: TRBJ1-5
d_call: TRBD1
clone_size: NA
v_call: TRBV6-2/TRBV6-3
cdr3_nt: TGTGCCAGCAGTTACTGGGACAGGGGGCGAGACGGCAATCAGCCCCAGCATTTT
cdr3_aa: CASSYWDRGRDGNQPQHF

j_call: TRBJ1-2
d_call: NA
clone_size: NA
v_call: TRBV7-9
cdr3_nt: TGTGCCAGCAGCTTAGCCGACAGGTTATTTGATGGCTACACCTTC
cdr3_aa: CASSLADRLFDGYTF